Presented here are 2 T cell receptor beta chains from one specimen sequenced in a study of blood T cell repertoires in COVID-19. Profiling relied on immunoSEQ multiplex PCR, and the TCRdb table lists in-frame clones only, not all of them. The data hold about 280,000 clones, with 85% observed a single time. The sample consisted of PBMCs or T cells enriched from blood (not recorded which). These receptors were collected from a woman aged 50 to 60 who had recovered from COVID-19.

This chain connects TRBV19 to TRBJ1-1; D possibly corresponds to TRBD1 (5 bases). V was pared by 7 bases and J by 4 bases, with 19 bases between. The germline V gene has CDR1 LNHDA and CDR2 SQIVND (reference sequence). The CDR3 sequence is 15 residues long. The CDR3 DNA is TGTGCCAGTACCAGAGGGCAGGGAGGTATCACTGAAGCTTTCTTT. Translating it yields CASTRGQGGITEAFF.

In this sample, this clone turned up a few times. The rearrangement uses TRBV28 and TRBJ1-1; D not resolved. The ends were cut back, 2 bases at V and 11 bases at J, with 15 bases in the middle. From germline, CDR1 is MDHEN and CDR2 SYDVKM. The CDR3 is 13 residues long. The CDR3 bases are TGTGCCAGCAGTTTACAGGCCCGGATGTGGGCTTTCTTT. It encodes CASSLQARMWAFF.